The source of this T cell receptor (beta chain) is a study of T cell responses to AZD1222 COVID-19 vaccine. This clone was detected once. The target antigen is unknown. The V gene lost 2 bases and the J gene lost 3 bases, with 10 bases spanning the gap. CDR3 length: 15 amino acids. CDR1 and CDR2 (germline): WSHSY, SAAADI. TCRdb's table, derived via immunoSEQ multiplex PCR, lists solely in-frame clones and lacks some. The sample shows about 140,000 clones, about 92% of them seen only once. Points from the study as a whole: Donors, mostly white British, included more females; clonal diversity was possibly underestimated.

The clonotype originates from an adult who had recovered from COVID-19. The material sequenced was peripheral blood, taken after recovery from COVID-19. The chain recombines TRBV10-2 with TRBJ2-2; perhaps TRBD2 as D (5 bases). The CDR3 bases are TGCGCCAGCAGTGAGCGAGGGAAGGACACCGGGGAGCTGTTTTTT. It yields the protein CASSERGKDTGELFF.